These T cell receptor beta chains were read from a single sample in a study of T cell repertoires in cytomegalovirus infection. TCRdb ran MiXCR on the reads and lists one entry per CDR3 protein. The sample consists of 350,000 to 550,000 distinct CDR3 sequences, about 33% of them appearing once. The sample consisted of PBMCs. These receptors were taken from a human donor in good health (CMV status not recorded). Some clones in this sample may be carry-over from other donors' samples. Both conserved end residues are part of each CDR3. A D gene is named only where the DNA matches it firmly. Clone size is stated in some rows and not others, as once, few, many or a class when expanded.

size	V	J	D	CDR3	DNA
NA	TRBV20-1	TRBJ1-5	NA	CSARWGVRMDQPQHF	TGCAGTGCTAGGTGGGGGGTACGGATGGATCAGCCCCAGCATTTT
few	TRBV7-2	TRBJ2-7	TRBD1	CASTGGAPDRGNEQYF	TGTGCCAGCACCGGAGGGGCCCCCGACAGGGGGAACGAGCAGTACTTC
NA	TRBV30	TRBJ2-3	NA	CAWNGGKGTDTQYF	TGTGCCTGGAACGGGGGCAAAGGCACAGATACGCAGTATTTT
NA	TRBV11-2	TRBJ1-1	TRBD1	CASSLNFPDRDTGANTEAFF	TGTGCCAGCAGCTTAAACTTCCCGGACAGGGATACCGGGGCGAACACTGAAGCTTTCTTT
few	TRBV4-1	TRBJ2-2	NA	CASSQGVAGELFF	TGCGCCAGCAGCCAAGGGGTGGCCGGGGAGCTGTTTTTT
few	TRBV5-6	TRBJ2-5	NA	CASSETLAPQETQYF	TGTGCCAGCAGCGAGACCCTAGCGCCACAAGAGACCCAGTACTTC
many	TRBV7-6	TRBJ1-5	NA	CASSLKGSQPQHF	TGTGCCAGCAGCTTAAAAGGTAGTCAGCCCCAGCATTTT
few	TRBV7-9	TRBJ2-7	NA	CASSPRVGRRGPLDEQYF	TGTGCCAGCAGCCCTAGAGTGGGACGGAGGGGGCCCCTCGACGAGCAGTACTTC
NA	TRBV5-3	TRBJ2-1	TRBD2	CARRGLAGKYNEQFF	TGTGCCAGAAGGGGACTAGCGGGGAAGTACAATGAGCAGTTCTTC
NA	TRBV7-9	TRBJ2-7	NA	CASSLHRGSPLDGEQYF	TGTGCCAGCAGCCTCCATAGAGGGTCACCTTTGGATGGGGAGCAGTACTTC
NA	TRBV7-8	TRBJ1-5	NA	CASSLAGSNQPQHW	TGTGCCAGCAGCTTAGCTGGGAGCAATCAGCCCCAGCATTGG
NA	TRBV5-1	TRBJ2-3	NA	CASSLASPGTDTQYF	TGCGCCAGCAGCTTGGCCAGTCCAGGGACAGATACGCAGTATTTT
many	TRBV4-3	TRBJ1-2	NA	CASSPDRGLVNYGYTF	TGCGCCAGCAGCCCCGATCGGGGGCTCGTTAACTATGGCTACACCTTC
NA	TRBV24-1	TRBJ2-2	TRBD1	CATSVSGQEIGELFF	TGTGCCACCAGTGTCTCGGGACAGGAGATCGGGGAGCTGTTTTTT
NA	TRBV27	TRBJ2-2	NA	CASSPVMDTGELFF	TGTGCCAGCAGCCCGGTAATGGACACCGGGGAGCTGTTTTTT
few	TRBV2	TRBJ1-2	TRBD1	CASSGEGTAGYTF	TGTGCCAGCAGTGGCGAAGGGACAGCGGGCTACACCTTC
many	TRBV6-1	TRBJ2-1	TRBD2	CATLRGGAAYNEQFF	TGTGCCACCCTCCGGGGAGGGGCCGCCTACAATGAGCAGTTCTTC
many	TRBV7-3	TRBJ2-7	NA	CASSHAGTYEQYF	TGTGCCAGCAGCCACGCAGGTACCTACGAGCAGTACTTC
few	TRBV7-9	TRBJ1-2	TRBD1	CASSWDRGPPANYGYTF	TGTGCCAGCAGCTGGGACAGGGGGCCCCCCGCTAACTATGGCTACACCTTC
few	TRBV28	TRBJ1-2	NA	CASSLWGLVGYTF	TGTGCCAGCAGTTTGTGGGGTCTTGTAGGCTACACCTTC
NA	TRBV10-3	TRBJ2-7	TRBD1	CDISDRDRGTYEHYF	TGTGACATCAGTGACCGGGACAGGGGAACCTACGAGCATTACTTC
NA	TRBV20-1	TRBJ2-1	TRBD2	CSARSSGGDYNEQFF	TGCAGTGCTAGATCTAGCGGGGGGGATTACAATGAGCAGTTCTTC
NA	TRBV14	TRBJ2-7	NA	CASSQDRRMEQYF	TGTGCCAGCAGCCAAGATCGGAGGATGGAGCAGTACTTC
NA	TRBV12-3/TRBV12-4	TRBJ1-2	NA	CASSFEQGYGYTF	TGTGCCAGCAGCTTCGAACAGGGCTATGGCTACACCTTC
few	TRBV5-4	TRBJ2-7	TRBD2	CASSLRLAGGSYEQYF	TGTGCCAGCAGCTTGAGGTTAGCGGGGGGCTCCTACGAGCAGTACTTC
many	TRBV7-2	TRBJ2-5	TRBD2	CASSSPRLAGDETQYF	TGTGCCAGCAGCTCTCCCAGACTAGCGGGTGATGAGACCCAGTACTTC
few	TRBV18	TRBJ2-2	NA	CASSPGRATTASGELFF	TGTGCCAGCTCACCAGGACGGGCGACGACGGCGTCCGGGGAGCTGTTTTTT
NA	TRBV6-1	TRBJ1-2	NA	CASSEGGVPFYGYTF	TGTGCCAGCAGTGAAGGAGGGGTTCCGTTCTATGGCTACACCTTC
NA	TRBV20-1	TRBJ2-5	NA	CSARDRGPFETQYF	TGCAGTGCTAGAGACAGGGGCCCCTTTGAGACCCAGTACTTC
NA	TRBV5-1	TRBJ2-3	TRBD1	CASGGQPGPDTQYF	TGCGCCAGCGGGGGACAGCCGGGGCCAGATACGCAGTATTTT
many	TRBV7-2	TRBJ2-7	NA	CASSLAGGEQYF	TGTGCCAGCAGCTTAGCGGGGGGCGAGCAGTACTTC
NA	TRBV30	TRBJ2-3	NA	CAWSVRRGADTQYF	TGTGCCTGGAGTGTACGGAGGGGCGCAGATACGCAGTATTTT
many	TRBV7-2	TRBJ2-7	NA	CASSSQGYSYEQYF	TGTGCCAGCAGCTCGCAGGGGTATTCCTACGAGCAGTACTTC
NA	TRBV6-1	TRBJ2-3	NA	CASSEAVISIPDTQYF	TGTGCCAGCAGTGAAGCTGTCATTTCCATCCCAGATACGCAGTATTTT
NA	TRBV15	TRBJ2-5	NA	CATGDRTQETQYF	TGTGCCACCGGAGACAGGACACAAGAGACCCAGTACTTC
NA	TRBV2	TRBJ1-6	NA	CASSEADRGGPLHF	TGTGCCAGCAGTGAAGCCGACCGAGGTGGCCCCCTCCACTTT
few	TRBV7-3	TRBJ2-2	NA	CASSSVVNGELFF	TGTGCCAGCAGCTCGGTTGTTAACGGGGAGCTGTTTTTT
NA	TRBV6-5	TRBJ2-3	NA	CASSYGSSWGSTDTQSF	TGTGCCAGCAGTTACGGTTCTAGCTGGGGTAGCACAGATACGCAGTCTTTT
many	TRBV28	TRBJ1-1	TRBD1	CASSFPAGTVSLMNTEAFF	TGTGCCAGCAGTTTCCCCGCCGGGACAGTTTCCCTCATGAACACTGAAGCTTTCTTT
NA	TRBV4-1	TRBJ2-7	NA	CASSRILGQSYEQYF	TGCGCCAGCAGCCGCATATTGGGGCAGTCCTACGAGCAGTACTTC
NA	TRBV2	TRBJ2-5	TRBD2	CASIETSGSQETQYF	TGTGCCAGCATCGAGACTAGCGGGTCCCAAGAGACCCAGTACTTC
NA	TRBV2	TRBJ2-1	NA	CASVDPPFGNEQFF	TGTGCCAGCGTCGACCCACCATTTGGTAATGAGCAGTTCTTC
NA	TRBV18	TRBJ1-1	TRBD1	CASSHSGTAQFNTEAFF	TGTGCCAGCTCACACTCGGGGACAGCCCAATTCAACACTGAAGCTTTCTTT
many	TRBV7-2	TRBJ1-6	NA	CASSLQQLKGNSPLHF	TGTGCCAGCAGCTTACAACAGCTAAAAGGCAATTCACCCCTCCACTTT
NA	TRBV7-4	TRBJ2-5	NA	CASSLSPLVETQYF	TGTGCCAGCAGCTTATCCCCCCTCGTGGAGACCCAGTACTTC
NA	TRBV6-5	TRBJ1-2	NA	CASTTDSNYGYTF	TGTGCCAGCACCACCGACAGTAACTATGGCTACACCTTC
many	TRBV4-2	TRBJ1-5	NA	CASSQMLGGDYSNQPQHF	TGTGCCAGCAGCCAAATGCTAGGGGGTGATTATAGCAATCAGCCCCAGCATTTT
few	TRBV10-2	TRBJ1-1	NA	CASTGTSEAFF	TGCGCCAGCACAGGGACGTCTGAAGCTTTCTTT
few	TRBV23-1	TRBJ1-5	NA	CASSQSAQGYSNQPQHF	TGCGCCAGCAGTCAATCAGCACAGGGCTATAGCAATCAGCCCCAGCATTTT
NA	TRBV6-1	TRBJ1-1	NA	CASSVGTSNTEAFF	TGTGCCAGCAGTGTGGGCACTTCGAACACTGAAGCTTTCTTT
few	TRBV7-8	TRBJ1-1	NA	CASSDRWAEAFF	TGTGCCAGCAGCGACCGTTGGGCCGAAGCTTTCTTT
NA	TRBV28	TRBJ2-2	TRBD2	CASSFGGLNTGELFF	TGTGCCAGCAGTTTCGGGGGACTAAACACCGGGGAGCTGTTTTTT
NA	TRBV5-1	TRBJ2-7	TRBD1	CASSQTGAYEQYF	TGCGCCAGCAGCCAGACAGGGGCCTACGAGCAGTACTTC
NA	TRBV20-1	TRBJ1-5	TRBD1	CSARVNDRDRGQPQHF	TGCAGTGCTAGAGTAAACGACAGGGACCGAGGGCAGCCCCAGCATTTT
many	TRBV7-2	TRBJ2-3	NA	CASSPLRGSTDTQYF	TGTGCCAGCAGCCCCCTCCGGGGTAGCACAGATACGCAGTATTTT
NA	TRBV12-3/TRBV12-4	TRBJ2-7	TRBD1	CASSPPGTGVSYEQYF	TGTGCCAGCAGTCCCCCCGGGACAGGTGTCTCCTACGAGCAGTACTTC
NA	TRBV20-1	TRBJ2-3	NA	CSARDDRADNTDTQYF	TGCAGTGCTAGAGATGATCGGGCAGACAACACAGATACGCAGTATTTT
NA	TRBV7-6	TRBJ2-7	TRBD1	CASSLGQGARREQHF	TGTGCCAGCAGCCTCGGACAGGGGGCGCGGCGCGAGCAGCACTTC
NA	TRBV28	TRBJ2-3	TRBD2	CASSLGLAGGILDTQYF	TGTGCCAGCAGTTTGGGGCTAGCGGGGGGAATCTTAGATACGCAGTATTTT
NA	TRBV6-1	TRBJ2-1	TRBD1	CASSSLRDRLDEQFF	TGTGCCAGCAGCTCCCTCCGGGACAGGTTGGATGAGCAGTTCTTC